This TCR beta chain was sequenced in a study of vaccination and CD4 T cells after COVID-19. About the study: Participants received two doses of either BNT162b2 or mRNA-1273 vaccine.

TCRdb re-derived calls from the PCR reads in MiXCR, one entry per CDR3 protein. The sample has some 29,000 distinct CDR3 sequences, 45% to 65% seen once. Trimming took 6 bases from V and 3 from J, leaving 12 bases between them. CDR1 is SNHLY and CDR2 is FYNNEI in the germline V gene. The CDR3 spans 13 residues. Time point given: late sampling 161 to 241 days after vaccination in three convalescent patients. Here the sequenced sample was CD4+ T cells from blood, taken about 7 months after SARS-CoV-2 vaccination. This TCR was sampled from a human donor who had recovered from COVID-19. The genes are TRBV2 and TRBJ2-7, with D tentatively TRBD2 (7 bases). CDR3 residues: CASSVGGGYEQYF. The CDR3 DNA reads as TGTGCCAGCAGCGTGGGAGGGGGCTACGAGCAGTACTTC.